A single sample gave rise to the 12 T cell receptor beta chains below, sequenced in a study of T cell responses to AZD1222 COVID-19 vaccine. Data came from immunoSEQ multiplex PCR; TCRdb stores just in-frame clones and leaves some out. The data show approximately 110,000 clones, just under 90% seen once. The sequencing here drew on peripheral blood, taken on day 0 of AZD1222 vaccination. The source is an adult in good health.

The gene calls are TRBV19 and TRBJ1-4, with D possibly being TRBD1 (6 bases). Trimming pared 0 bases from V and 8 bases from J, leaving 13 bases between. The CDR3 runs to 15 residues. The germline V gene has CDR1 LNHDA and CDR2 SQIVND (reference sequence). CDR3 nucleotide sequence: TGTGCCAGTAGTATAGAGGCGGGGGGCCAGGAAAAACTGTTTTTT. It is translated as CASSIEAGGQEKLFF.

This chain joins TRBV19 and TRBJ2-7; no reliable D call. Trimming left V 6 bases short and J 1 base short, with 10 bases between. CDR1 is LNHDA and CDR2 is SQIVND in the germline V gene (reference sequence). This CDR3 is built from 13 residues. CDR3 region: CASSPVGSYEQYF. Written as DNA, the CDR3 is TGTGCCAGTAGCCCCGTGGGGTCCTACGAGCAGTACTTC.

The chain couples TRBV6-5 to TRBJ2-7; TRBD2 matches at 12 bases. The CDR3 has 15 residues. V dropped 4 bases and J dropped 3; count of bases not matched to a gene: 4. The germline V gene has CDR1 MNHEY and CDR2 SVGAGI. CDR3 sequence reads: CASSSATSGSYEQYF. CDR3 DNA: TGTGCCAGCAGTTCAGCGACTAGCGGGAGCTACGAGCAGTACTTC.

V and J are TRBV18 and TRBJ1-1; D perhaps matches TRBD1 (5 bases). V lost 3 bases, J lost 7 bases, and 15 bases lay in between. Germline values: CDR1 KGHSH, CDR2 LQKENI. This CDR3 region has 14 residues. The CDR3: CASSPGHGNREAFF. DNA for the CDR3: TGTGCCAGCTCACCCGGACACGGTAATCGTGAAGCTTTCTTT.

This sequence joins TRBV3-1 (or the pseudogene TRBV3-2) and TRBJ1-5; 9 bases line up with TRBD1. This CDR3 has 15 residues. Trimming cost V 5 bases and J 7 bases; bases outside gene matches: 9. The germline CDR1 and CDR2 sequences are LGHDT and YNNKEL (reference sequence). In DNA form, the CDR3 reads TGTGCCAGCAGCTCCGGGACAGGGTCATGGCAGCCCCAGCATTTT. The encoded protein is CASSSGTGSWQPQHF.

The CDR3 nucleotides are TGTGCCAGCAGCTCCCCCCCCTATAATTCACCCCTCCACTTT. Protein product: CASSSPPYNSPLHF. The chain couples TRBV7-8 to TRBJ1-6; D ambiguous. V was shortened by 4 bases and J by 2 bases, with 6 bases between the two germline ends. The CDR3 runs 14 residues. In germline, CDR1 is SGHVS, CDR2 FQNEAQ.

The rearrangement uses TRBV5-1 and TRBJ1-1; D ambiguous. CDR1 is SGHRS and CDR2 is YFSETQ in the germline V gene. This CDR3 spans 14 amino acids. The V end lost 4 bases, the J end lost 3 bases, and 13 bases lay between the germline ends. The CDR3 spells CASSEGPKDTEAFF. DNA of the CDR3: TGCGCCAGCAGCGAAGGCCCGAAAGACACTGAAGCTTTCTTT.

The chain is built from TRBV5-1 and TRBJ2-7; D call uncertain. V gave up 3 bases and J gave up 9 bases, with 16 bases separating them. This CDR3 contains 13 residues. CDR1 is SGHRS and CDR2 is YFSETQ in the germline V gene. CDR3 sequence reads: CASSSDRPKGQYF. The CDR3, as DNA: TGCGCCAGCAGCTCGGACCGACCCAAGGGGCAGTACTTC.

The chain links TRBV5-6 to TRBJ2-5; 9 nucleotides align to TRBD1. Trimming cost V 4 bases and J 5 bases; bases outside gene matches: 12. This CDR3 has 16 residues. CDR1 SGHDT and CDR2 YYEEEE come from the germline V gene. As DNA, the CDR3 is TGTGCCAGCAGCCCCTGGAGGACAGGGGATTTCGAGACCCAGTACTTC. Encoded protein: CASSPWRTGDFETQYF.

This chain joins TRBV5-4 and TRBJ2-5, with D possibly being TRBD1 or TRBD2 (5 bases each). CDR3 size: 16 residues. Trimming removed 0 bases at V and 1 base at J, with 13 bases between. Germline V gene sequence: CDR1 SGHNT, CDR2 YYREEE (reference sequence). This chain's CDR3 is CASSLGGNGIQETQYF. The CDR3 DNA follows: TGTGCCAGCAGCTTGGGGGGGAACGGGATCCAAGAGACCCAGTACTTC.

This clone is a singleton in its sample. The CDR3 is CASSSPYGGRTYEQYF. The CDR3 DNA follows: TGTGCCAGCAGTTCGCCTTACGGGGGGAGGACCTACGAGCAGTACTTC. This chain connects TRBV27 to TRBJ2-7; TRBD2 aligns across 7 bases. The J segment lost 2 bases and the V segment lost 4 bases, leaving 11 bases of the junction unmatched. This CDR3 contains 16 residues. Germline assignment: CDR1 MNHEY and CDR2 SMNVEV (reference sequence).

This clone was detected only once. J is TRBJ2-2 and V is TRBV19; 7 bases match TRBD1. The CDR3 loop spans 15 amino acids. Germline CDR1 and CDR2: LNHDA and SQIVND (reference sequence). V shed 6 bases, J shed 7 bases, and the junction held 11 bases outside the gene matches. CDR3 region: CASRGTGERSGELFF. For the CDR3, the DNA is TGTGCCAGTAGAGGCACAGGGGAACGTAGCGGGGAGCTGTTTTTT.